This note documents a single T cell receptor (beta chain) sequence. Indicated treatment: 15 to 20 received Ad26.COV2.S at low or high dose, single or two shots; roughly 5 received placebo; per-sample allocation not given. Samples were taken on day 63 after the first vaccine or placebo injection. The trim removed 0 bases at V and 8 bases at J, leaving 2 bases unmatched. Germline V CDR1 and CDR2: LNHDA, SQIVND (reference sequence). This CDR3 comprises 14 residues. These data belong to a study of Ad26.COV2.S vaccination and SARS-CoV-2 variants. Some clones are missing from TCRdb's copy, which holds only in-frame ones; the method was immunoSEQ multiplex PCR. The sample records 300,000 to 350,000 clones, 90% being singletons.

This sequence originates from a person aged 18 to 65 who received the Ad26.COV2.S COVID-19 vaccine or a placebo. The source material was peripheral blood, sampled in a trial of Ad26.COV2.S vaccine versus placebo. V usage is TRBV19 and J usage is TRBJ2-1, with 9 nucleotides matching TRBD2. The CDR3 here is CASSIERGGYEQFF. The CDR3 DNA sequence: TGTGCCAGTAGTATAGAGCGGGGGGGCTATGAGCAGTTCTTC.